Included here is one T cell receptor (beta chain) sequence, with context. Its antigen is still unknown. Time point indicated: week 11, during vaccination. Each dose delivered 300 ug of mutant IDH1 20-mer peptide subcutaneously with imiquimod. The germline gives CDR1 MNHNS, CDR2 SASEGT. The CDR3 runs to 17 residues. V shed 4 bases and J 6 bases; nucleotides not matched to a gene: 15. The protocol was immunoSEQ multiplex PCR, while the TCRdb copy is restricted to in-frame clones and leaves out a portion. This repertoire shows some 130,000 clones, 80% found once; its top ten account for 4.5% to 5.5%. The sample comes from a study of a mutant IDH1 vaccine in newly diagnosed glioma. Study as a whole: Vaccinations, eight in total, occurred in weeks 1, 3, 5, 7, 11, 15, 19, 23. Treatment recipients were approximately 62% male and around 40% female, and their mean age was roughly 40 years.

The rearrangement uses TRBV6-1 and TRBJ1-5; 7 positions match TRBD1. Here the sequenced sample was PBMCs, taken from a glioma patient whose treatment included an IDH1 peptide vaccine. This TCR was sampled from a man in his forties with glioma. In nucleotides, the CDR3 is TGTGCCAGCAGTGCGGTCCCCGGAGGGACAGTCGGTCAGCCCCAGCATTTT. Residues: CASSAVPGGTVGQPQHF.